These T cell receptor beta chains were read from a single sample in a study of tumor-infiltrating lymphocytes in primary liver carcinoma. TCRdb reprocessed the multiplex PCR reads with MiXCR, giving one entry per CDR3 protein. Here the sample spans 300,000 to 400,000 distinct CDR3 sequences, 55% to 65% being singletons. The sequencing sample was made of peripheral blood. The receptors come from a man aged 40-49 years with primary liver carcinoma and hepatitis B virus infection. The CDR3 runs from the conserved cysteine through the conserved F or W. The D gene is left open where the match is weak. Rows give clone size only sometimes, using once, few, many, or a class for an expanded clone.

cdr3_nt	cdr3_aa	clone_size	d_call	v_call	j_call
TGTGCCAACAGTTACGATGTGATTGTTTCACCCCTCCACTTT	CANSYDVIVSPLHF	NA	NA	TRBV6-2/TRBV6-3	TRBJ1-6
TGTGCCATCAATTCGCGATATGGCTACACCTTC	CAINSRYGYTF	NA	NA	TRBV6-1	TRBJ1-2
TGTGCCAGCAGTGTCACTGAAGCTTTCTTT	CASSVTEAFF	NA	NA	TRBV28	TRBJ1-1
TGTGCCATCAGTTACTCGATGGGGTTCTACGAGCAGTACTTC	CAISYSMGFYEQYF	NA	NA	TRBV6-6	TRBJ2-7
TGTGCCAGCACCCTCCGAGACGGATCCTACAACCAGTACTTC	CASTLRDGSYNQYF	NA	NA	TRBV28	TRBJ2-7
TGCGCCAGCAGCTTGACCCGGGACAGGGGAAATTCACCCCTCCACTTT	CASSLTRDRGNSPLHF	few	TRBD1	TRBV5-1	TRBJ1-6
TGTACCAGCACCTGGGGCGGGAGCGACTACGAGCAGTACTTC	CTSTWGGSDYEQYF	NA	TRBD2	TRBV12-3/TRBV12-4	TRBJ2-7
TGTGCCAGCAGTTTACGATCGGGCCTTAACTATGGCTACACCTTC	CASSLRSGLNYGYTF	NA	NA	TRBV27	TRBJ1-2
TGTGCCAGCAGCCCCATTCGGGGGAACCGGGACACTGGAGCTTTCTTT	CASSPIRGNRDTGAFF	NA	NA	TRBV7-8	TRBJ1-1
TGCATCGTCGTCAGAGGGGGTGTGAACACTGAAGCTTTCTTT	CIVVRGGVNTEAFF	NA	NA	TRBV29-1	TRBJ1-1
TGTGTCAGCAGCGACTATAGCTCATCCTACGATGAGCAGTTCTTC	CVSSDYSSSYDEQFF	once	NA	TRBV11-1	TRBJ2-1
TGCGCCAGCAGCCCACAAGGGGAGACCCGGTACTTC	CASSPQGETRYF	NA	NA	TRBV5-1	TRBJ2-5
TGTGCCATCAGCGATCCGGGACACGGGAATTACGAGCAGTTCTTC	CAISDPGHGNYEQFF	NA	NA	TRBV10-3	TRBJ2-1
TGCGCCAGCGGTCGTGCCATGAACACTGAAGCTTTCTTT	CASGRAMNTEAFF	NA	NA	TRBV4-3	TRBJ1-1
TGCGCCAGTATCCAAGTGCGGGCGGGACTAGCGGGAGGTGGGAGCACAGATACGCAGTATTTT	CASIQVRAGLAGGGSTDTQYF	NA	TRBD2	TRBV4-2	TRBJ2-3
TGTGCCAGCAGCTTTCGTGGTGTACAGGTAGGAAACACCATATATTTT	CASSFRGVQVGNTIYF	NA	NA	TRBV5-6	TRBJ1-3
TGCAGCGTTGTTGGCGCCCCCACCTACGAGCAGTACTTC	CSVVGAPTYEQYF	many	NA	TRBV29-1	TRBJ2-7
TGTGCCAGCAGTGAGGACGGAGGAACCCAAGGCTACACCTTC	CASSEDGGTQGYTF	many	NA	TRBV6-2/TRBV6-3	TRBJ1-2
TGTGCCAGCAGTCACTCGGACGGTAAACTGTCTGGGGCCAACGTCCTGACTTTC	CASSHSDGKLSGANVLTF	NA	NA	TRBV6-6	TRBJ2-6
TGCGCCAGCAGCTTTGACAGCATGAACACTGAAGCTTTCTTC	CASSFDSMNTEAFF	NA	NA	TRBV5-1	TRBJ1-1
TGCGCCAGCAGCCTCCTGGATAGGGCGGAATACGAGCAGTACTTC	CASSLLDRAEYEQYF	NA	NA	TRBV4-1	TRBJ2-7
TGTGCCAGCTGTAAAGGGGAGGCCAAAAACATTCAGTACTTC	CASCKGEAKNIQYF	NA	NA	TRBV11-2	TRBJ2-4
TGTGCCAGCAGCCAAATATGGGGCGGTCCTTACGAGCAGTACTTC	CASSQIWGGPYEQYF	NA	NA	TRBV11-1	TRBJ2-7
TGTGCCAGCAGTTTTTCCCTGGTTCGTAGCGCAACCTCCTACGAGCAGTACTTC	CASSFSLVRSATSYEQYF	few	NA	TRBV28	TRBJ2-7
TGTGATAGTGCCCTGGACACCGATCAGCCCCAGCATTTT	CDSALDTDQPQHF	NA	NA	TRBV12-5	TRBJ1-5
TGTAGCGTTATTGGCGCCCCCACCTACGAGCAGTACTTC	CSVIGAPTYEQYF	NA	NA	TRBV29-1	TRBJ2-7
TGTGTTAGCAGCCCTAAGGCGGGACTCGCAGCTACGCAGTATTTT	CVSSPKAGLAATQYF	NA	NA	TRBV4-2	TRBJ2-3
TGTGCCAGCGGCCAAGAGTTCCACTTACTACAGGGGAGCACTAATGAAAAACTGTTTTTT	CASGQEFHLLQGSTNEKLFF	few	TRBD1	TRBV4-2	TRBJ1-4
TGTGCCAGCATCACGACTGACGGGAGGGTGGTAGGCACCGGGGAGCTGTTTTTT	CASITTDGRVVGTGELFF	many	TRBD2	TRBV12-3/TRBV12-4	TRBJ2-2